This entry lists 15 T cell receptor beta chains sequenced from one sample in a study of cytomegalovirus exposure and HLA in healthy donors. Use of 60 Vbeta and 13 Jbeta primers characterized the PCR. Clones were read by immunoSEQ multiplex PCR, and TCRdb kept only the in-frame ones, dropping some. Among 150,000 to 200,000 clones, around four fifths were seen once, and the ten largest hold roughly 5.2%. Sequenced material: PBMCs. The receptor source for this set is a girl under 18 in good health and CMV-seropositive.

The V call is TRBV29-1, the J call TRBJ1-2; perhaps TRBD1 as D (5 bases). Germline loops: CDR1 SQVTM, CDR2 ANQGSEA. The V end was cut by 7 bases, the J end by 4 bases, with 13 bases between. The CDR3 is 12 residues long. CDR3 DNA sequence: TGCAGCGGGGGGGACGCCGGCTATGGCTACACCTTC. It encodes CSGGDAGYGYTF.

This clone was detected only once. The CDR3 nucleotides read TGCGCCAGCAGCCAAGTCGAAGTTAGCGGGCGAACTAGCACAGATACGCAGTATTTT. Amino acid sequence: CASSQVEVSGRTSTDTQYF. This chain uses TRBV4-1 with TRBJ2-3; 7 bases map to TRBD2. The V gene end was trimmed by 1 base and the J gene end by 0 bases; junction bases not matched to a gene: 13. The CDR3 spans 19 residues. CDR1 is MGHRA, CDR2 YSYEKL, per germline.

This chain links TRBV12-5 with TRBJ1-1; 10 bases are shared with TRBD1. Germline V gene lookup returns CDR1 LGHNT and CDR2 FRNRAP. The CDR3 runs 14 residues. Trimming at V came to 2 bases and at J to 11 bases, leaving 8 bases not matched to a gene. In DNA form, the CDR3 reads TGTGCTAGTGGTTTGTCCCGGACAGGGGGGGATGCTTTCTTT. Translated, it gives CASGLSRTGGDAFF.

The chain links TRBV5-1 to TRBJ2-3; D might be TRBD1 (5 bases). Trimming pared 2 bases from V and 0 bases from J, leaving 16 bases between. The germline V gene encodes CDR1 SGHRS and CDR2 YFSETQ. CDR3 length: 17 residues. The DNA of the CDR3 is TGCGCCAGCAGCTTAGGAGTACTGGACACCAGCACAGATACGCAGTATTTT. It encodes CASSLGVLDTSTDTQYF.

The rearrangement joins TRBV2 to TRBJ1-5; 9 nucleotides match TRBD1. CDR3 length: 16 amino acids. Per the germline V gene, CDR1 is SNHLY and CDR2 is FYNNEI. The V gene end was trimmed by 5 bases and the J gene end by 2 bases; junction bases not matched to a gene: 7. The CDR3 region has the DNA TGTGCCAGCAGTACGGGACAGGGTTGGGGCAATCAGCCCCAGCATTTT. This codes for CASSTGQGWGNQPQHF.

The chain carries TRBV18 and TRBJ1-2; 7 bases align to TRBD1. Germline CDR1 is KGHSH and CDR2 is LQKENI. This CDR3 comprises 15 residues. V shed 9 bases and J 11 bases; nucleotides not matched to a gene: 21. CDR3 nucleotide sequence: TGTGCCAGTTCTATACAGGGGTGGAAGAGTCAAGGGTACACCTTC. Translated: CASSIQGWKSQGYTF.

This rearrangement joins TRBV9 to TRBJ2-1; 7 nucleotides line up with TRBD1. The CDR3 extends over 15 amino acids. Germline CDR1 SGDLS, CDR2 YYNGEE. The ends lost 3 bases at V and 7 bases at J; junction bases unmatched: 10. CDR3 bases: TGTGCCAGCAGCGGAAAGGACAGGTCAGGGAATGAGCAGTTCTTC. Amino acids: CASSGKDRSGNEQFF.

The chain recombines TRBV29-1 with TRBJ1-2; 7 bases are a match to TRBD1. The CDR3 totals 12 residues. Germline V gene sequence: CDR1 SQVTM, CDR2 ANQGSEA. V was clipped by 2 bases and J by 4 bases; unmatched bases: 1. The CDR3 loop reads CSVERDSYGYTF. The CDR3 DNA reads TGCAGCGTTGAAAGGGACAGCTATGGCTACACCTTC.

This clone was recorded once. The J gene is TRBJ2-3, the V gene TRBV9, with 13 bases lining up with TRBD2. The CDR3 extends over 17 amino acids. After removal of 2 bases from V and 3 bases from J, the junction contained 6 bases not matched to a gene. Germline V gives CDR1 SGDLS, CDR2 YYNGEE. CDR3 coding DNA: TGTGCCAGCAGCGTTCCGACTAGCGGGGGGAGGACAGATACGCAGTATTTT. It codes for CASSVPTSGGRTDTQYF.

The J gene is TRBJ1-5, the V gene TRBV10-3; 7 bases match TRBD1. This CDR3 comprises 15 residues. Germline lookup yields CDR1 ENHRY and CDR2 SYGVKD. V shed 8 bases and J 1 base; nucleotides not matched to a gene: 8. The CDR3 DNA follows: TGTGCCATCCGACAGGGACTAGAAAGCAATCAGCCCCAGCATTTT. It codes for CAIRQGLESNQPQHF.

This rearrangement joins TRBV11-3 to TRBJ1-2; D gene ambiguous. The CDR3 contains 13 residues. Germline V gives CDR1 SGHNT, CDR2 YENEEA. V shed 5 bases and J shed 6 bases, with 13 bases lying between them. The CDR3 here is CASSARGADGYTF. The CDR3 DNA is TGTGCCAGCAGCGCACGGGGAGCGGATGGCTACACCTTC.

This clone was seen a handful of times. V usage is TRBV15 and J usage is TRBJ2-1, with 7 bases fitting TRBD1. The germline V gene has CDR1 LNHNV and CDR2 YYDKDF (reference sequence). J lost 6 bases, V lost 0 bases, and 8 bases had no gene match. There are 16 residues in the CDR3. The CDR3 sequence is CATSRDGTVASNEQFF. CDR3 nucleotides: TGTGCCACCAGCAGAGATGGGACAGTCGCCTCCAATGAGCAGTTCTTC.

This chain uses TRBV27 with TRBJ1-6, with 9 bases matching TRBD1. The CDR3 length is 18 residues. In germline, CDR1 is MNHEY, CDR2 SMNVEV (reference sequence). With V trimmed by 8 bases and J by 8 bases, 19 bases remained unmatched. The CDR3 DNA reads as TGTGCCAGCGGGTCATTGACCTACAGGACAGGGGAAGATTCACCCCTCCACTTT. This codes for CASGSLTYRTGEDSPLHF.

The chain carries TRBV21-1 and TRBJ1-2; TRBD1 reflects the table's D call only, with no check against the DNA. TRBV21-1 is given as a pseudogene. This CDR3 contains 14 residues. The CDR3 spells CASSLTTARYGYTF. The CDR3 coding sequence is TGTGCCAGCAGCCTAACGACAGCCCGCTATGGCTACACCTTC.

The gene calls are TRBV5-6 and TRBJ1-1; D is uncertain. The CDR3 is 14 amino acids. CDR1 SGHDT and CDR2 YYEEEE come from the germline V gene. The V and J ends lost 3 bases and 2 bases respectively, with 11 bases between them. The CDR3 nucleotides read TGTGCCAGCAGCTCGAGTTGGGCAAACACTGAAGCTTTCTTT. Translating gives CASSSSWANTEAFF.